The following is a TCR beta chain sequence with its context. The target antigen is unknown. V lost 5 bases to trimming and J lost 5 bases; unmatched junction nucleotides: 5. CDR3 size: 15 residues. The germline V gene has CDR1 MNHNY and CDR2 SVGAGI (reference sequence). Profiling relied on immunoSEQ multiplex PCR, and the TCRdb table lists in-frame clones only, not all of them. Of 60,000 to 75,000 clones detected, around three quarters appear once; the ten largest clones hold approximately 6.8%. This sample was included in a study of radiation and T cells in renal cell carcinoma. The sample's time point: blood 4 weeks post-SBRT, at nephrectomy. The treatment here: 15 Gy SBRT to primary tumor, nephrectomy 4 weeks later. Radiation-treated patients gave blood at baseline, week 2 and week 4. Clear cell pathology was present in this patient's renal cell carcinoma. Study-wide points: In blood, top tumor clones expanded by 2 weeks, shrinking by 4. Pretreatment tumor biopsies were lacking, so baseline clonotypes are unknown.

The source of this sequence is a man aged 55 to 70 with renal cell carcinoma. Source: blood, taken from a patient whose treatment included radiotherapy and nephrectomy. V is TRBV6-6 and J is TRBJ1-4; 10 positions match TRBD1. The CDR3 nucleotides read TGTGCCAGCAGTATTCCGGGACAGGGGAATGAAAAACTGTTTTTT. Translated: CASSIPGQGNEKLFF.